This is a list of T cell receptor beta chains from one sample in a study of blood T cell repertoires in COVID-19. Method: immunoSEQ multiplex PCR; TCRdb's copy keeps in-frame clones and lacks some. The profile shows around 230,000 clones, 88% of them singletons. Sequencing was done on a sample of PBMCs or T cells enriched from blood (not recorded which). These TCRs come from a woman aged 30 to 39 who had recovered from COVID-19. Each CDR3 is given with its conserved first and last residue. D genes are given only for firm matches. Rows may omit the clone size; those that give it use once, few, many or a size class.

d_gene	v_gene	abundance	j_gene	CDR3nt	CDR3aa
TRBD2	TRBV2	NA	TRBJ2-1	TGTGCCAGCAGCCGACTAGCGGGCTCCTACAATGAGCAGTTCTTC	CASSRLAGSYNEQFF
NA	TRBV9	NA	TRBJ1-2	TGTGCCAGCAGCGCCACGCAGGGTAACTATGGCTACACCTTC	CASSATQGNYGYTF
TRBD2	TRBV19	once	TRBJ2-2	TGTGCCAGCGCCCTTACGCGGGGGGCCTCCGGGGAGCTGTTTTTT	CASALTRGASGELFF
NA	TRBV21-1	NA	TRBJ2-3	TGTGCCAGCAGCAAAGGCGGAGCGGGGGGACTGACAGATACGCAGTATTTT	CASSKGGAGGLTDTQYF
TRBD1	TRBV9	NA	TRBJ1-6	TGTGCCAGCAGCTCCCTACGACAGGGTGATATGGCACCCCTCCACTTT	CASSSLRQGDMAPLHF
NA	TRBV19	NA	TRBJ1-2	TGTGCCAGTAGTGCACCAGGGGTACCTCCTCTCTATGGCTACACCTTC	CASSAPGVPPLYGYTF
NA	TRBV29-1	NA	TRBJ2-2	TGCAGCGGTAGTCGGGAGTCGAGCACCGGGGAGCTGTTTTTT	CSGSRESSTGELFF
NA	TRBV6-5	NA	TRBJ2-2	TGTGCCAGCAGAAGGGAGACCGGGGAGCTGTTTTTT	CASRRETGELFF
NA	TRBV15	NA	TRBJ1-1	TGTGCCACCAGCAGAGATGCAGGGATGAACACTGAAGCTTTCTTT	CATSRDAGMNTEAFF
NA	TRBV3-1/TRBV3-2	NA	TRBJ1-2	TGTGCCAGCAGCCAAGAGGGTACACAGGGCCGCTATGGCTACACCTTC	CASSQEGTQGRYGYTF
NA	TRBV12-3/TRBV12-4	NA	TRBJ1-2	TGTGCCAGCAGTTTGGGAGGGGCGTATGGCTACACCTTC	CASSLGGAYGYTF
NA	TRBV11-1	NA	TRBJ1-1	TGTGCCAGCAGCCCTAGTTTTGGAAGAAACACTGAAGCTTTCTTT	CASSPSFGRNTEAFF
TRBD2	TRBV11-2	NA	TRBJ2-1	TGTGCCAGCAGCTTAGATCGGGCGGGGGGTATAAATGAGCAGTTCTTC	CASSLDRAGGINEQFF
TRBD1	TRBV10-3	NA	TRBJ1-4	TGTGCCATCAGTGAGTCAAGGACAGGGAGTGAAAAACTGTTTTTT	CAISESRTGSEKLFF
NA	TRBV19	few	TRBJ2-1	TGTGCCAGTAGGGCTAGGAGGGACTCCTACAATGAGCAGTTCTTC	CASRARRDSYNEQFF
NA	TRBV10-1	NA	TRBJ1-3	TGCGCCAGCACCGCGGATGGAACATCGCCACGAGGTCACACCATATATTTT	CASTADGTSPRGHTIYF
NA	TRBV27	NA	TRBJ2-1	TGTGCCAGCAGTTTCAACCCTCTGGTAGAACTTGAGGATGAGCAGTTCTTC	CASSFNPLVELEDEQFF
NA	TRBV19	NA	TRBJ1-5	TGTGCCAGTAGTCCCACATATAGCAATCAGCCCCAGCATTTT	CASSPTYSNQPQHF
NA	TRBV3-1/TRBV3-2	NA	TRBJ1-3	TGTGCCAGCAGCCATGATCCCCAGGGTGCTGGAAACACCATATATTTT	CASSHDPQGAGNTIYF
TRBD2	TRBV3-1/TRBV3-2	NA	TRBJ2-1	TGTGCCAGCAGCCAAGACGGGGGGTTGGGCGCCAATGAGCAGTTCTTC	CASSQDGGLGANEQFF
TRBD2	TRBV4-1	NA	TRBJ2-1	TGCGCCAGCAGCCAAGAGGCTAGCGGGGGGGGCAATGAGCAGTTCTTC	CASSQEASGGGNEQFF
NA	TRBV9	NA	TRBJ2-2	TGTGCCAGCAGCGTAAATTCAGGCTCCGGGGAGCTGTTTTTT	CASSVNSGSGELFF
TRBD2	TRBV7-6	NA	TRBJ2-7	TGTGCCAGCAGCTTAAATAGCGGGGGGGCCCCCTACGAGCAGTACTTC	CASSLNSGGAPYEQYF
NA	TRBV4-2	NA	TRBJ1-1	TGTGCCAGCAGCCAAGCTCCTGCTACTTCTGGAGCTCCGAACACTGAAGCTTTCTTT	CASSQAPATSGAPNTEAFF
NA	TRBV7-2	NA	TRBJ1-2	TGTGCCAGCAGCAACAGTGCTAACTATGGCTACACCTTC	CASSNSANYGYTF